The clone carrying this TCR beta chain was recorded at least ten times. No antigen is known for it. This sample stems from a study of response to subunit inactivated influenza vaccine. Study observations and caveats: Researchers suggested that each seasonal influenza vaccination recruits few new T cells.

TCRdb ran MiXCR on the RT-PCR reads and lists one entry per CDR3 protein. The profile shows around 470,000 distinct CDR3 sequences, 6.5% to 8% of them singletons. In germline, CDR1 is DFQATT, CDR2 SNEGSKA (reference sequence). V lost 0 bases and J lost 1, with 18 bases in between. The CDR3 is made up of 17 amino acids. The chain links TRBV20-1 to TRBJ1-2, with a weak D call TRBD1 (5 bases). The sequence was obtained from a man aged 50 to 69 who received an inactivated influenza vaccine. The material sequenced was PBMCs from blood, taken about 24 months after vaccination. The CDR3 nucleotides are TGCAGTGCTAGAGATCCCCCCAGGGAATCCATTAACTATGGCTACACCTTC. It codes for CSARDPPRESINYGYTF.